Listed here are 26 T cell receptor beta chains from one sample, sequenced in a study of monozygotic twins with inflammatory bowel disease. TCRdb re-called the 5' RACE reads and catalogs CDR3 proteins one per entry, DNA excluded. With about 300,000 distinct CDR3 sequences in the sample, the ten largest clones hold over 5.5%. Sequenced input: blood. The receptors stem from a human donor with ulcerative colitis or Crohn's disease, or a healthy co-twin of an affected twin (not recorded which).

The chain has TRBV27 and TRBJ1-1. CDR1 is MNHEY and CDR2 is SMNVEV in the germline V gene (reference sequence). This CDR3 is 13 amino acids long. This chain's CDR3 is CASSTLTGTEAFF.

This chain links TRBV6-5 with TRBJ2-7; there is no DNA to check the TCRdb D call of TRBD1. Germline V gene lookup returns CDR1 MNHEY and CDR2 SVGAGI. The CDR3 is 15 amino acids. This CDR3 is CASSYGGASTYEQYF.

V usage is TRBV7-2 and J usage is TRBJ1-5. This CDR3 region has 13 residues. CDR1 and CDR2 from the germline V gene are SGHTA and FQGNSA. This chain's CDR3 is CASGDGPDQPQHF.

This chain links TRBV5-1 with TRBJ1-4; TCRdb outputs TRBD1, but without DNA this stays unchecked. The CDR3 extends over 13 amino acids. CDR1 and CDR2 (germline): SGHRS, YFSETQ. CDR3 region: CASSPESRGKLFF.

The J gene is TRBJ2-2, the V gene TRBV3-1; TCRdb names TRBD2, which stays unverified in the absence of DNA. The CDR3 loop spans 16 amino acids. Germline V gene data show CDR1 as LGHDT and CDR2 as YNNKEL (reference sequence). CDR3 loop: CASSRRTSLDTGELFF.

CDR3 in amino acids: CASSWSAPTNNEQFF. The chain employs TRBV6-5 and TRBJ2-1; TCRdb's D gene call, TRBD2, goes unchecked for lack of DNA. Germline CDR1 MNHEY, CDR2 SVGAGI. CDR3 length equals 15 residues.

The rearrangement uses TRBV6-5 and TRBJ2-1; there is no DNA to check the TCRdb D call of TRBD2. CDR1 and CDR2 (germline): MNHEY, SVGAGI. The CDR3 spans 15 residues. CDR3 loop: CASSYASGRPHEQFF.

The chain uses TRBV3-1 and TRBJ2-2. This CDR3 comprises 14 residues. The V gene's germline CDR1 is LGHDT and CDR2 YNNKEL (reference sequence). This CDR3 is CASSQVRNTGELFF.

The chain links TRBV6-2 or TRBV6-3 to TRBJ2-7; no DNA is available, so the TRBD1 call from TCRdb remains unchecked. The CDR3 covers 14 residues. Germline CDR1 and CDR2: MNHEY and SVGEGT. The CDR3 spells CASSWGWASYEQYF.

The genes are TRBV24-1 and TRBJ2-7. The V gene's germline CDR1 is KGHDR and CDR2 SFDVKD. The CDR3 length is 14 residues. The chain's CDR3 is CATSDHDRGYEQYF.

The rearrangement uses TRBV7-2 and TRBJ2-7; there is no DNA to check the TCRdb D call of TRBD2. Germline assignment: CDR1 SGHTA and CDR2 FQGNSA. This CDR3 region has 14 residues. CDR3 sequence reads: CASSPSGAGYEQYF.

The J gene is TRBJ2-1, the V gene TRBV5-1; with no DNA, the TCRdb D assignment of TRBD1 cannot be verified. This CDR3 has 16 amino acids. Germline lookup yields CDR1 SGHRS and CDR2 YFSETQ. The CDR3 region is CASSKSGTGLTGEQFF.

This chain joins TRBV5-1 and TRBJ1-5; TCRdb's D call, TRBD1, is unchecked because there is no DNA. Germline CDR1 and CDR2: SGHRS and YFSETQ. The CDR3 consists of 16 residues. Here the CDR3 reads CASSPETGGPNQPQHF.

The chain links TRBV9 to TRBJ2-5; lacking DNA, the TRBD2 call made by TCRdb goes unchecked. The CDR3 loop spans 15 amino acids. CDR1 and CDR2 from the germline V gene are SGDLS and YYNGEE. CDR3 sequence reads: CASSVGLVAGETQYF.

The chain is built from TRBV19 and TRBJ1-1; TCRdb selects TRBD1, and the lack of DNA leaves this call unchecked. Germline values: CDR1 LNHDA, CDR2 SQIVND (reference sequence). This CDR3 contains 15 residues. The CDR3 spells CASSTRTGQNTEAFF.

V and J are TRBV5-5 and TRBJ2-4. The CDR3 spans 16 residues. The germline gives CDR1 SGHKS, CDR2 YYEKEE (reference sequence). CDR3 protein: CASSLYEGLAKNIQYF.

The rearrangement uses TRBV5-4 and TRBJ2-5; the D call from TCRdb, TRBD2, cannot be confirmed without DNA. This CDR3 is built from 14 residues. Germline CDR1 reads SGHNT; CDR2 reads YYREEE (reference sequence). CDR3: CASSWRATNETQYF.

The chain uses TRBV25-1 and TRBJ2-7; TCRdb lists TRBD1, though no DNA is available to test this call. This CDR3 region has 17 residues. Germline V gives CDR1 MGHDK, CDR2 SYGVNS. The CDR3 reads CASSDPRPGQGAYEQYF.

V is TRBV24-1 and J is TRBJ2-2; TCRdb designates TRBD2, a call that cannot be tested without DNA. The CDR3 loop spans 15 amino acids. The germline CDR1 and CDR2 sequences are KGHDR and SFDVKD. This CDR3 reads CATSENREGPGELFF.

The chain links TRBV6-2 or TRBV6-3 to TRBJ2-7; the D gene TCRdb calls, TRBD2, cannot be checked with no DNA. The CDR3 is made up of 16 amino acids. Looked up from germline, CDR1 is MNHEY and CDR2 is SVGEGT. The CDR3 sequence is CASSYRIDSLAYEQYF.

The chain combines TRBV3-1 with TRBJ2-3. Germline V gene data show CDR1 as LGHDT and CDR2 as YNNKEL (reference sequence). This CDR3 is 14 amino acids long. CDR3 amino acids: CASSQMSTTDTQYF.

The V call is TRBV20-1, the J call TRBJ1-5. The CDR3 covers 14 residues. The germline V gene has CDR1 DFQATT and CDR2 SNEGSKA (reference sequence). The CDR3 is CSAVGISFNQPQHF.

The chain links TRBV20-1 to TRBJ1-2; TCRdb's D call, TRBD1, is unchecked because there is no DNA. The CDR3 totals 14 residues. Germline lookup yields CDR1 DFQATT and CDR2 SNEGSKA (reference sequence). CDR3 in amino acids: CSARVPGKYDGYTF.

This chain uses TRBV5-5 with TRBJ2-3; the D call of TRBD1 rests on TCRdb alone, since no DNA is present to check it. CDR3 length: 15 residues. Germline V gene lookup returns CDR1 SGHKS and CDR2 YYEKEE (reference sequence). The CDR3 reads CASGFTGPPTDTQYF. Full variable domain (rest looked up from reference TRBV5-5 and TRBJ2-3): DAGVTQSPTHLIKTRGQQVTLRCSPISGHKSVSWYQQVLGQGPQFIFQYYEKEERGRGNFPDRFSARQFPNYSSELNVNALLLGDSALYLCASGFTGPPTDTQYFGPGTRLTVL.

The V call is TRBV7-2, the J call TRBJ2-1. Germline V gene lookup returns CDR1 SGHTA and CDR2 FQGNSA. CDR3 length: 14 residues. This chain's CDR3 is CASSLERVYNEQFF.

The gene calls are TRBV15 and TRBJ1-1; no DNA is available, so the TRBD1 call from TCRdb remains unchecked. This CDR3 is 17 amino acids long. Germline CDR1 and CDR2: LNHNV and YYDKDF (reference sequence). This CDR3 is CATRGVRVNRQVTEAFF.